The entry that follows covers one T cell receptor (beta chain) sequence. What it binds is not known. The data were obtained in a study of cytomegalovirus exposure and HLA in healthy donors. Regarding the study as a whole: Investigators reported 150 to 200 TCR beta chains as tied to cytomegalovirus. The majority of TCR sequences were rare, yet some public TCRs appeared in many donors. In vitro data verified a few CMV-associated chains as specific for CMV antigens.

Germline CDR1 MDHEN, CDR2 SYDVKM. Trimming pared 2 bases from V and 4 bases from J, leaving 12 bases between. The CDR3 contains 14 residues. The donors were part of the validation cohort of roughly 110 subjects. That cohort was separate from the first cohort, which comprised 500 to 700 subjects. TCRdb keeps only in-frame clones here, not all; method: immunoSEQ multiplex PCR. The sample carries over 50,000 clones, 90% to 96% recorded once. V and J are TRBV28 and TRBJ2-7; the D gene is possibly TRBD2 (7 bases). The receptor was isolated from a woman aged 18-29 years in good health and CMV-seronegative. The material sequenced was PBMCs. CDR3 amino acids: CASSLGGAVYEQYF. DNA of the CDR3: TGTGCCAGCAGTTTAGGGGGGGCGGTTTACGAGCAGTACTTC.